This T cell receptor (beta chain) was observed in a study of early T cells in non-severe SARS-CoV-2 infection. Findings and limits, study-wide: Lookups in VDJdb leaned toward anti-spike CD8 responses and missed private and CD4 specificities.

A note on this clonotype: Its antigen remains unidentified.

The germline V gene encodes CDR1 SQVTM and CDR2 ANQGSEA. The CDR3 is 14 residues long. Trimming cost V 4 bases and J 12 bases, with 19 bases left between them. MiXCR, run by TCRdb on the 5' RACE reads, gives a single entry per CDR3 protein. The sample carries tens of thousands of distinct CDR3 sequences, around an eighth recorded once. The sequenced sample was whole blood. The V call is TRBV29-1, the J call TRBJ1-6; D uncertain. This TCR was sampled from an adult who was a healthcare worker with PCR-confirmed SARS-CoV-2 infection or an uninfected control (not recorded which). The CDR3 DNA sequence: TGCAGCGTTGCGGGCCACGGGAAAATAGTACCCCTCCACTTT. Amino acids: CSVAGHGKIVPLHF.